The 28 T cell receptor beta chains listed next were all sequenced from one sample in a study of PD-L1 blockade in urothelial cancer. Specified time point: peripheral blood 6 weeks after treatment start. TCRdb's copy holds only in-frame clones and misses some; the assay was immunoSEQ multiplex PCR. The sample consists of around 38,000 clones, 65% to 90% of them appearing once. The sample consisted of PBMCs, taken around atezolizumab (anti-PD-L1) treatment. The receptor source for this set is a man aged 55 to 69 with urothelial cancer.

This chain joins TRBV7-2 and TRBJ1-6; 10 positions match TRBD1. The CDR3 covers 17 residues. Trimming took 6 bases from V and 2 from J; bases not matched to a gene: 7. Germline-derived CDR1 and CDR2 are SGHTA and FQGNSA. The CDR3 nucleotides are TGTGCCAGCAGACGAAGACAGGGGGCAACCTATAATTCACCCCTCCACTTT. It translates to CASRRRQGATYNSPLHF.

This rearrangement joins TRBV5-1 to TRBJ2-1; 8 bases are shared with TRBD2. Germline assignment: CDR1 SGHRS and CDR2 YFSETQ. The CDR3 spans 15 residues. J lost 8 bases, V lost 4 bases, and 11 bases had no gene match. The CDR3 DNA reads TGCGCCAGCAGCCCAAGGGGACTAGGGGTCTATGAGCAGTTCTTC. It codes for CASSPRGLGVYEQFF.

This chain links TRBV7-6 with TRBJ2-5, with TRBD1 as a possible D gene (6 bases). Germline V lookup: CDR1 SGHVS, CDR2 FNYEAQ. Deletions cut 8 bases from V and 4 bases from J, with 11 bases between. This CDR3 has 12 residues. The CDR3 protein is CASGQSPETQYF. Written as DNA, the CDR3 is TGTGCCAGCGGACAGTCTCCAGAGACCCAGTACTTC.

This sequence joins TRBV30 and TRBJ2-2, with D possibly matching TRBD1 (6 bases). The CDR3 contains 13 residues. The germline V and J ends were trimmed by 3 bases and 7 bases, with 12 bases remaining between them. Germline values: CDR1 GTSNPN, CDR2 SVGIG (reference sequence). The CDR3 DNA sequence: TGTGCCTGGAGCCGCAGGGGATACGGGGAGCTGTTTTTT. It yields the protein CAWSRRGYGELFF.

The table lists this clone with a count of one. This chain uses TRBV9 with TRBJ2-3, with 11 nucleotides matching TRBD2. The V and J ends lost 0 bases and 1 base, in that order; junction bases with no gene match: 7. The CDR3 consists of 18 residues. CDR1 is SGDLS and CDR2 is YYNGEE in the germline V gene. The chain's CDR3 is CASSVEFGTSGGTDTQYF. The CDR3, as DNA: TGTGCCAGCAGCGTAGAATTTGGGACTAGCGGAGGCACAGATACGCAGTATTTT.

The rearrangement joins TRBV6-4 to TRBJ2-2; TRBD2 is a possible D gene (5 bases). Per the germline V gene, CDR1 is MRHNA and CDR2 is SNTAGT. Trimming left V 3 bases short and J 2 bases short, with 7 bases between. CDR3 length: 14 residues. The CDR3 sequence: CASSELDNTGELFF. The CDR3 coding sequence is TGTGCCAGCAGTGAACTAGACAACACCGGGGAGCTGTTTTTT.

The V gene is TRBV5-1, the J gene TRBJ2-7; 9 nucleotides match TRBD2. The germline V gene has CDR1 SGHRS and CDR2 YFSETQ. V was clipped by 0 bases and J by 3 bases; unmatched bases: 1. This CDR3 has 14 residues. CDR3 coding DNA: TGCGCCAGCAGCTTGGGTAGCGGGGGCTACGAGCAGTACTTC. Protein product: CASSLGSGGYEQYF.

The chain is built from TRBV10-2 and TRBJ2-1; 12 bases fit TRBD2. V was clipped by 6 bases and J by 4 bases; unmatched bases: 1. Germline values: CDR1 WSHSY, CDR2 SAAADI. The length of the CDR3 is 14 residues. Here the CDR3 DNA reads TGCGCCAGCAGGGGGACTAGCGGGTACAATGAGCAGTTCTTC. Amino acids: CASRGTSGYNEQFF.

In its sample, this clone was seen once. The rearrangement uses TRBV7-9 and TRBJ2-5; 8 nucleotides agree with TRBD1. CDR3 length equals 14 residues. With V trimmed by 5 bases and J by 4 bases, 6 bases remained unmatched. Per the germline V gene, CDR1 is SEHNR and CDR2 is FQNEAQ (reference sequence). The CDR3 here is CASSIARGRETQYF. In nucleotides, the CDR3 is TGTGCCAGCAGCATCGCCAGGGGGCGAGAGACCCAGTACTTC.

The V and J genes are TRBV6-5 and TRBJ2-4; D is uncertain. There are 15 residues in the CDR3. V was cut by 6 bases and J by 1 base, with 13 bases left in between. Per germline, CDR1 MNHEY and CDR2 SVGAGI. The CDR3 coding sequence is TGTGCCAGCAGCTCTCCTAGTCGGGCCAAAAACATTCAGTACTTC. Translation gives CASSSPSRAKNIQYF.

In nucleotides, the CDR3 is TGCAGTGCCAGTCACAGTGAGCAGTTCTTC. Encoded protein: CSASHSEQFF. V is TRBV20-1 and J is TRBJ2-1; D is unresolved. CDR1 and CDR2 from the germline V gene are DFQATT and SNEGSKA (reference sequence). Trimming stripped 6 bases from V and 9 bases from J, with 9 bases between. CDR3 length: 10 residues.

Here the CDR3 reads CASSGDGNRYNEQFF. CDR3 sequence (DNA): TGTGCCAGCAGCGGCGACGGGAATAGGTACAATGAGCAGTTCTTC. This chain connects TRBV6-5 to TRBJ2-1, with a weak D call TRBD2 (5 bases). Deletions cut 6 bases from V and 4 bases from J, with 16 bases between. The CDR3 length is 15 residues. The germline V gene encodes CDR1 MNHEY and CDR2 SVGAGI.

The CDR3 DNA is TGTGCCAGCAGCCGCACAGGGTTGCGTTCACCCCTCCACTTT. Its translation: CASSRTGLRSPLHF. The chain employs TRBV28 and TRBJ1-6; possibly TRBD1 for D (6 bases). The ends were cut back, 6 bases at V and 9 bases at J, with 15 bases in the middle. The length of the CDR3 is 14 residues. Germline values: CDR1 MDHEN, CDR2 SYDVKM.

The V call is TRBV14, the J call TRBJ2-5; TRBD2 agrees at 11 bases. CDR1 is SGHDN, CDR2 FVKESK, per germline. The CDR3 sequence is 16 residues long. The ends lost 1 base at V and 4 bases at J; junction bases unmatched: 5. The CDR3 DNA reads TGTGCCAGCAGCCAAGGGACGGGACTAGCGGTAGAGACCCAGTACTTC. This sequence encodes CASSQGTGLAVETQYF.

The chain is built from TRBV7-8 and TRBJ1-1; a weak D match, TRBD1 (5 bases). The CDR3 consists of 18 residues. Trimming cost V 5 bases and J 3 bases, with 25 bases left between them. Germline V gene data show CDR1 as SGHVS and CDR2 as FQNEAQ. In DNA, the CDR3 is TGTGCCAGCAGCACCCGGGCGACCCCCTCCGGACAACACACTGAAGCTTTCTTT. It codes for CASSTRATPSGQHTEAFF.

The V call is TRBV5-1, the J call TRBJ1-4; tentatively, D is TRBD1 (6 bases). This CDR3 contains 16 residues. Trimming cost V 0 bases and J 3 bases, with 12 bases left between them. In germline, CDR1 is SGHRS, CDR2 YFSETQ. The CDR3 spells CASSLAGGGANEKLFF. The CDR3 nucleotides read TGCGCCAGCAGCTTGGCAGGAGGGGGGGCTAATGAAAAACTGTTTTTT.

This sequence joins TRBV11-3 and TRBJ2-7; TRBD2 matches at 7 bases. Germline CDR1 reads SGHNT; CDR2 reads YENEEA. V shed 5 bases and J 5 bases; nucleotides not matched to a gene: 6. This CDR3 has 13 amino acids. CDR3 residues: CASSLSGTNEQYF. The CDR3 coding sequence is TGTGCCAGCAGCCTCAGCGGGACTAACGAGCAGTACTTC.

The V gene is TRBV9, the J gene TRBJ1-6; 9 bases fit TRBD1. V gave up 4 bases and J gave up 9 bases; unmatched junction bases: 8. Germline CDR1 SGDLS, CDR2 YYNGEE. This CDR3 spans 15 amino acids. In DNA form, the CDR3 reads TGTGCCAGCAGCCCCCGGACAGGGGACCCTTCACCCCTCCACTTT. Translation gives CASSPRTGDPSPLHF.

The chain is built from TRBV7-3 and TRBJ2-3; D is possibly TRBD2 (6 bases). CDR1 and CDR2 (germline): SGHTA, FQGTGA. Trimming pared 6 bases from V and 3 bases from J, leaving 13 bases between. This CDR3 region has 14 residues. This chain's CDR3 is CASSRGRGTDTQYF. Here the CDR3 DNA reads TGTGCCAGCAGTCGCGGTCGGGGGACAGATACGCAGTATTTT.

The count of this clone is one. The J gene is TRBJ1-1, the V gene TRBV5-1; TRBD1 might be the D (5 bases). V lost 4 bases and J lost 5, with 12 bases in between. CDR1 and CDR2 (germline): SGHRS, YFSETQ. The CDR3 runs 13 residues. In DNA, the CDR3 is TGCGCCAGCAGCGATACAGGTAGTACTGAAGCTTTCTTT. This translates into CASSDTGSTEAFF.

The chain joins TRBV5-1 to TRBJ2-5; perhaps TRBD1 as D (5 bases). From germline, CDR1 is SGHRS and CDR2 YFSETQ. With 2 bases removed from V and 2 bases from J, the gap between germline ends came to 7 bases. The CDR3 runs to 13 residues. CDR3 protein: CASSFRGQETQYF. CDR3 coding DNA: TGCGCCAGCAGCTTTAGGGGACAAGAGACCCAGTACTTC.

This clone came up once. The chain combines TRBV6-5 with TRBJ1-2, with TRBD1 matching 10 bases. Trimming at V came to 4 bases and at J to 8 bases, leaving 10 bases not matched to a gene. CDR3 size: 15 residues. Germline CDR1 and CDR2: MNHEY and SVGAGI. As DNA, the CDR3 is TGTGCCAGCAGTTTACCGGGACAGGGGTTAAGAGGCTACACCTTC. This gives the protein CASSLPGQGLRGYTF.

The rearrangement uses TRBV5-6 and TRBJ1-1, with 9 positions matching TRBD1. CDR3 length: 12 residues. The germline V gene encodes CDR1 SGHDT and CDR2 YYEEEE. Losses at the gene ends were 2 bases for V and 8 bases for J; bases not matched to a gene: 1. The CDR3 DNA is TGTGCCAGCAGCTTAACAGGGGGCGAAGCTTTCTTT. Translating gives CASSLTGGEAFF. Drawing the rest from reference TRBV5-6 and TRBJ1-1, the complete variable domain is DAGVTQSPTHLIKTRGQQVTLRCSPKSGHDTVSWYQQALGQGPQFIFQYYEEEERQRGNFPDRFSGHQFPNYSSELNVNALLLGDSALYLCASSLTGGEAFFGQGTRLTVV.

The chain employs TRBV5-1 and TRBJ1-2; D call uncertain. CDR1 and CDR2 from the germline V gene are SGHRS and YFSETQ. Trimming shortened V by 1 base and J by 8 bases, and 12 bases separated the two germline ends. This CDR3 region has 13 residues. DNA for the CDR3: TGCGCCAGCAGCTTGTCAGGTCGCCCCGGCTACACCTTC. Amino acids: CASSLSGRPGYTF.

The chain employs TRBV18 and TRBJ2-3; a possible D gene is TRBD1 (6 bases). The CDR3 sequence is 17 residues long. Germline V gene data show CDR1 as KGHSH and CDR2 as LQKENI. Trimming left V 3 bases short and J 0 bases short, with 16 bases between. The CDR3 DNA sequence: TGTGCCAGCTCACCGTATTTGGGGGCCTCTAGCACAGATACGCAGTATTTT. Residues: CASSPYLGASSTDTQYF.

The chain uses TRBV13 and TRBJ2-5, with 9 bases identical to TRBD1. Trimming cost V 6 bases and J 3 bases; bases outside gene matches: 8. The CDR3 covers 15 residues. The V gene's germline CDR1 is PRHDT and CDR2 FYEKMQ (reference sequence). The CDR3: CASSLRGQGKETQYF. In nucleotides, the CDR3 is TGTGCCAGCAGTCTCCGGGGACAGGGAAAAGAGACCCAGTACTTC.

This clone showed up just a few times. The chain joins TRBV30 to TRBJ2-3, with 13 bases matching TRBD2. Germline V gene sequence: CDR1 GTSNPN, CDR2 SVGIG (reference sequence). Trimming removed 8 bases from V and 4 bases from J; junction bases left unmatched: 9. The CDR3 totals 15 residues. Here the CDR3 reads CAMAPTSGGSDTQYF. CDR3 nucleotides: TGTGCCATGGCACCGACTAGCGGGGGGTCAGATACGCAGTATTTT.

This chain links TRBV5-1 with TRBJ2-7, with D tentatively TRBD1 (6 bases). V shed 4 bases and J shed 0 bases, with 11 bases lying between them. This CDR3 contains 14 residues. Germline V lookup: CDR1 SGHRS, CDR2 YFSETQ. The CDR3 is CASSGRDNSYEQYF. CDR3 in DNA: TGCGCCAGCAGCGGACGGGACAACTCCTACGAGCAGTACTTC.